What follows are 17 T cell receptor beta chains derived from one specimen sequenced in a study of radiation and T cells in renal cell carcinoma. As to time point: blood 2 weeks post-SBRT. Treatment in this sample: 15 Gy SBRT to primary tumor, nephrectomy 4 weeks later. This table comes from immunoSEQ multiplex PCR, and its TCRdb copy is limited to in-frame clones, with some not included. The sample contains some 120,000 clones, more than 75% of which appear only once. Specimen: blood, collected from a patient whose treatment included radiotherapy and nephrectomy. The receptors were sampled from a woman aged 70 to 79 with renal cell carcinoma.

This chain uses TRBV6-6 with TRBJ2-2, with unresolved D. The CDR3 extends over 13 amino acids. From germline, CDR1 is MNHNY and CDR2 SVGAGI (reference sequence). V shed 7 bases and J shed 4 bases, with 10 bases lying between them. Here the CDR3 reads CASTSVPTGELFF. Here the CDR3 DNA reads TGTGCCAGCACGTCGGTGCCCACCGGGGAGCTGTTTTTT.

The rearrangement uses TRBV30 and TRBJ2-3, with TRBD1 as a possible D gene (5 bases). The ends were cut back, 0 bases at V and 6 bases at J, with 22 bases in the middle. The CDR3 spans 17 residues. In germline, CDR1 is GTSNPN, CDR2 SVGIG (reference sequence). Here the CDR3 reads CAWSVTPHRRLGDTQYF. The CDR3 nucleotides read TGTGCCTGGAGTGTAACCCCTCACAGGCGCCTTGGGGATACGCAGTATTTT.

The rearrangement links TRBV6-5 to TRBJ1-5, with D tentatively TRBD1 (6 bases). This CDR3 contains 15 residues. In germline, CDR1 is MNHEY, CDR2 SVGAGI. V shed 6 bases and J shed 6 bases, with 18 bases lying between them. The CDR3 is CASSIDRSGGQPQHF. CDR3 nucleotide sequence: TGTGCCAGCAGCATCGACAGGTCCGGAGGTCAGCCCCAGCATTTT.

V is TRBV29-1 and J is TRBJ2-3; maybe TRBD1 (6 bases). Germline V lookup: CDR1 SQVTM, CDR2 ANQGSEA. There are 15 residues in the CDR3. Trimming pared 8 bases from V and 0 bases from J, leaving 18 bases between. The CDR3 sequence is CSSWTVERSTDTQYF. The CDR3 region has the DNA TGCAGCTCGTGGACAGTGGAGCGGAGCACAGATACGCAGTATTTT.

About this clone itself: Other nucleotide sequences from this sample produce the same CDR3. The J gene is TRBJ2-5, the V gene TRBV7-9; 7 bases map to TRBD1. CDR3 length: 14 residues. The J segment lost 4 bases and the V segment lost 3 bases, leaving 5 bases of the junction unmatched. Looked up from germline, CDR1 is SEHNR and CDR2 is FQNEAQ (reference sequence). The chain's CDR3 is CASSLGSGGETQYF. The CDR3 DNA is TGTGCCAGCAGCTTGGGGTCAGGGGGAGAGACCCAGTACTTC.

This clone is a singleton in its sample. The chain joins TRBV19 to TRBJ1-5; the D is unclear. The germline V gene has CDR1 LNHDA and CDR2 SQIVND (reference sequence). V dropped 7 bases and J dropped 0 bases, with 4 bases sitting between them. The CDR3 covers 12 residues. The DNA of the CDR3 is TGTGCCAGTAAGCATAGCAATCAGCCCCAGCATTTT. This sequence encodes CASKHSNQPQHF.

The chain is built from TRBV6-1 and TRBJ2-2; tentatively, D is TRBD1 (6 bases). V was trimmed by 6 bases and J by 1 base, leaving 12 bases between them. From germline, CDR1 is MNHNS and CDR2 SASEGT. The CDR3 is made up of 15 amino acids. Here the CDR3 reads CASRSGHRNTGELFF. The DNA of the CDR3 is TGTGCCAGCAGGTCGGGACACCGGAACACCGGGGAGCTGTTTTTT.

The V gene is TRBV2, the J gene TRBJ1-3; D possibly corresponds to TRBD1 (5 bases). Germline V lookup: CDR1 SNHLY, CDR2 FYNNEI. Trimming took 7 bases from V and 0 from J, leaving 7 bases between them. This CDR3 comprises 13 residues. Written as DNA, the CDR3 is TGTGCCAGCAAGAGGGGCTCTGGAAACACCATATATTTT. This codes for CASKRGSGNTIYF.

This chain uses TRBV7-3 with TRBJ1-1, with a tentative D call TRBD1 (5 bases). Deletions cut 4 bases from V and 1 base from J, with 13 bases between. The CDR3 has 15 amino acids. The germline V gene encodes CDR1 SGHTA and CDR2 FQGTGA. CDR3 DNA sequence: TGTGCCAGCAGCTCCAACCCAACAGGGAACACTGAAGCTTTCTTT. Its translation is CASSSNPTGNTEAFF.

The CDR3 DNA reads TGTGCCAGCAGCTTAGGTACAGTTAATGAAAAACTGTTTTTT. It specifies CASSLGTVNEKLFF. The V and J genes are TRBV7-9 and TRBJ1-4, with no clear D. Trimming took off 1 base at V and 4 bases at J, with 7 bases between the two ends. Germline values: CDR1 SEHNR, CDR2 FQNEAQ (reference sequence). The CDR3 spans 14 residues.

The genes are TRBV11-1 and TRBJ2-6, with 7 bases that match TRBD1. CDR3 length: 17 amino acids. After removal of 5 bases from V and 2 bases from J, the junction contained 9 bases not matched to a gene. The germline V gene has CDR1 SGHAT and CDR2 FQDESV (reference sequence). CDR3 sequence reads: CASSHGTVGAGANVLTF. As DNA, the CDR3 is TGTGCCAGCAGCCACGGGACAGTCGGAGCTGGGGCCAACGTCCTGACTTTC.

V gene TRBV19 combines with J gene TRBJ1-2; D possibly corresponds to TRBD1 (5 bases). Per germline, CDR1 LNHDA and CDR2 SQIVND (reference sequence). The CDR3 totals 15 residues. V dropped 5 bases and J dropped 2 bases, with 15 bases sitting between them. CDR3 DNA sequence: TGTGCCAGTAGTTTTGGGGGAGCGACGAACTATGGCTACACCTTC. Translated, it gives CASSFGGATNYGYTF.

The chain links TRBV4-2 to TRBJ2-1; D gene unclear. The germline gives CDR1 LGHNA, CDR2 YNFKEQ. V was trimmed by 0 bases and J by 1 base, leaving 7 bases between them. This CDR3 contains 15 residues. The chain's CDR3 is CASSQELDSYNEQFF. The CDR3 DNA reads TGTGCCAGCAGCCAAGAACTGGATTCCTACAATGAGCAGTTCTTC.

This rearrangement joins TRBV11-3 to TRBJ2-1; 7 bases line up with TRBD2. Trimming at V came to 5 bases and at J to 5 bases, leaving 9 bases not matched to a gene. In germline, CDR1 is SGHNT, CDR2 YENEEA. The length of the CDR3 is 15 residues. The CDR3 bases are TGTGCCAGCAGCGTCCGGGACTACCCGGACAATGAGCAGTTCTTC. It specifies CASSVRDYPDNEQFF.

The J gene is TRBJ2-3, the V gene TRBV7-2; 10 bases fit TRBD2. Looked up from germline, CDR1 is SGHTA and CDR2 is FQGNSA. Germline trimming cut 1 base from V and 0 bases from J; bases unmatched to any gene: 10. This CDR3 spans 19 amino acids. The CDR3 nucleotides read TGTGCCAGCAGCTTAGTTTCGGCTAGCGGGGGCCCTAGCACAGATACGCAGTATTTT. This gives the protein CASSLVSASGGPSTDTQYF.

The genes are TRBV28 and TRBJ1-1; D remains ambiguous. CDR3 size: 13 residues. Germline V CDR1 and CDR2: MDHEN, SYDVKM. V was trimmed by 6 bases and J by 7 bases, leaving 15 bases between them. CDR3 in DNA: TGTGCCAGCAGGGACGAGAACGCCCGTGAAGCTTTCTTT. The encoded protein is CASRDENAREAFF.

V gene TRBV13 combines with J gene TRBJ1-1; D gene uncertain. CDR3 length: 14 residues. Germline-derived CDR1 and CDR2 are PRHDT and FYEKMQ (reference sequence). The V and J ends lost 5 bases and 5 bases respectively, with 15 bases between them. The CDR3 loop reads CASSLRAGWTEAFF. The CDR3 DNA reads TGTGCCAGCAGCCTCCGGGCGGGGTGGACTGAAGCTTTCTTT. Full variable domain (outside the CDR3, taken from reference TRBV13 and TRBJ1-1): AAGVIQSPRHLIKEKRETATLKCYPIPRHDTVYWYQQGPGQDPQFLISFYEKMQSDKGSIPDRFSAQQFSDYHSELNMSSLELGDSALYFCASSLRAGWTEAFFGQGTRLTVV.